This T cell receptor (beta chain) was captured in a study of blood T cells in healthy people across ages. Trimming stripped 1 base from V and 11 bases from J, with 24 bases between. Looked up from germline, CDR1 is SGHKS and CDR2 is YYEKEE (reference sequence). The CDR3 consists of 16 residues. Combining a sample-barcoded 5' primer with a J-beta primer mix, a second PCR ran for roughly 7 to 12 cycles. TCRdb fed the 5' RACE reads into MiXCR, producing one record per CDR3 protein. The sample carries about 680,000 distinct CDR3 sequences, over 45% recorded once. The specimen sequenced was blood. This sequence originates from a woman between 55 and 75 years old in good health. The V gene is TRBV5-5, the J gene TRBJ2-5, with D perhaps being TRBD1 or TRBD2 (7 bases each). CDR3 DNA sequence: TGTGCCAGCAGCTTGCAGCGGCCAGGGGGAGGGAATGAGCAGTACTTC. Encoded protein: CASSLQRPGGGNEQYF. The variable domain in full, completed from reference TRBV5-5 and TRBJ2-5, reads DAGVTQSPTHLIKTRGQQVTLRCSPISGHKSVSWYQQVLGQGPQFIFQYYEKEERGRGNFPDRFSARQFPNYSSELNVNALLLGDSALYLCASSLQRPGGGNEQYFGPGTRLLVL.